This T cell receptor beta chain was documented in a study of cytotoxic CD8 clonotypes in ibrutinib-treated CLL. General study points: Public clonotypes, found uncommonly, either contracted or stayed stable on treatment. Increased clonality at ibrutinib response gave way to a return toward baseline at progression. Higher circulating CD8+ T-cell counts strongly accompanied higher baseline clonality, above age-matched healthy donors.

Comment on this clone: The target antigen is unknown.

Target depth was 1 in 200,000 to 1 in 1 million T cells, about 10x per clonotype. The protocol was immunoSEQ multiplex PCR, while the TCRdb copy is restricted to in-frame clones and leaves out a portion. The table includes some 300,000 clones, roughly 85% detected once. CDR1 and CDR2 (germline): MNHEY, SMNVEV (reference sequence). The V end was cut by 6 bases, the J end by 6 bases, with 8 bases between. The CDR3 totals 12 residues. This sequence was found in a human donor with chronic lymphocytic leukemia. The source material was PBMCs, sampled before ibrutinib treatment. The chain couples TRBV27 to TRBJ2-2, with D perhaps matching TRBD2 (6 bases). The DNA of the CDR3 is TGTGCCAGCAGCAGGAGGGCCGGGGAGCTGTTTTTT. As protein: CASSRRAGELFF.